Listed here are 28 T cell receptor beta chains from one sample, sequenced in a study of shared clonotypes between healthy human individuals. Sequencing was performed with immunoSEQ multiplex PCR; in TCRdb, only in-frame clones are kept and a portion is missing. The table shows 550,000 to 800,000 clones, with around 67% occurring only once. Input material: memory CD4+ T cells sorted from blood. The subset denotes: CD45RA-negative fraction. The source of these receptors is a woman in her twenties or thirties in good health.

The chain employs TRBV15 and TRBJ2-5; maybe TRBD1 (6 bases). Germline CDR1 LNHNV, CDR2 YYDKDF (reference sequence). Trimming took 9 bases from V and 2 from J, leaving 13 bases between them. The CDR3 is 13 residues long. CDR3 coding DNA: TGTGCCACGGGTACAGGGAATCAAGAGACCCAGTACTTC. Translated: CATGTGNQETQYF.

The rearrangement links TRBV6-5 to TRBJ2-7, with a tentative D call TRBD1 (5 bases). The germline V gene encodes CDR1 MNHEY and CDR2 SVGAGI. V lost 4 bases and J 0 bases, leaving 13 bases between the germline ends. CDR3 length: 15 residues. For the CDR3, the DNA is TGTGCCAGCAGTTTTGCAGGGCCCCCCTCCTACGAGCAGTACTTC. It is translated as CASSFAGPPSYEQYF.

This rearrangement joins TRBV5-1 to TRBJ1-3; D unclear. Germline CDR1 is SGHRS and CDR2 is YFSETQ. The CDR3 sequence is 15 residues long. V was shortened by 3 bases and J by 0 bases, with 10 bases between the two germline ends. CDR3 sequence reads: CASSYGSFSGNTIYF. The DNA for the CDR3 is TGCGCCAGCAGCTACGGATCGTTCTCTGGAAACACCATATATTTT.

With regard to this clone: A much larger clone is a single base away; this may be a read error. In the same sample, other DNA sequences code for this CDR3. The gene calls are TRBV6-5 and TRBJ2-5; D unresolved. Germline V CDR1 and CDR2: MNHEY, SVGAGI. V lost 0 bases and J 5 bases, leaving 1 base between the germline ends. The CDR3 spans 11 residues. The CDR3 nucleotides are TGTGCCAGCAGTTACTCCGAGACCCAGTACTTC. This codes for CASSYSETQYF.

The chain has TRBV7-8 and TRBJ1-1; D gene uncertain. This CDR3 region has 13 residues. From germline, CDR1 is SGHVS and CDR2 FQNEAQ. V shed 0 bases and J shed 1 base, with 3 bases lying between them. CDR3 in amino acids: CASSLAENTEAFF. The DNA of the CDR3 is TGTGCCAGCAGCTTAGCGGAGAACACTGAAGCTTTCTTT.

This chain links TRBV7-9 with TRBJ1-1; D not certain. CDR1 is SEHNR and CDR2 is FQNEAQ in the germline V gene (reference sequence). V was clipped by 5 bases and J by 2 bases, with 9 bases between them. The CDR3 runs 13 residues. Here the CDR3 reads CASSPQSNTEAFF. CDR3 coding DNA: TGTGCCAGCAGCCCACAAAGTAACACTGAAGCTTTCTTT.

The rearrangement joins TRBV18 to TRBJ1-2; possible D gene TRBD1, 5 bases. Germline V gives CDR1 KGHSH, CDR2 LQKENI. The CDR3 length is 13 residues. V lost 2 bases and J lost 5, with 9 bases in between. In DNA form, the CDR3 reads TGTGCCAGCTCACCAGAGGGGCGATATGGCTACACCTTC. Its protein product is CASSPEGRYGYTF. The full variable domain, with the rest looked up from reference TRBV18 and TRBJ1-2, is NAGVMQNPRHLVRRRGQEARLRCSPMKGHSHVYWYRQLPEEGLKFMVYLQKENIIDESGMPKERFSAEFPKEGPSILRIQQVVRGDSAAYFCASSPEGRYGYTFGSGTRLTVV.

On this clone itself: A clone one base away is much larger, so this may be a read error. This CDR3 is also generated by other DNA sequences in the sample. The chain carries TRBV7-2 and TRBJ1-1, with a tentative D call TRBD1 (5 bases). The CDR3 consists of 13 residues. V dropped 5 bases and J dropped 3 bases, with 10 bases sitting between them. From germline, CDR1 is SGHTA and CDR2 FQGNSA. CDR3 DNA sequence: TGTGCCAGCAGCCGACAGCGGGACACTGAAGCTTTCTTT. Translating gives CASSRQRDTEAFF.

This clone was detected a few times. DNA of the CDR3: TGTGCCAGCAGCTTGGATCGGGAGAGTGAGCAGTTCTTC. This gives the protein CASSLDRESEQFF. The chain is built from TRBV7-7 and TRBJ2-1, with D tentatively TRBD2 (6 bases). The CDR3 extends over 13 amino acids. Trimming shortened V by 3 bases and J by 9 bases, and 12 bases separated the two germline ends. Germline loops: CDR1 SSHAT, CDR2 FNYEAQ (reference sequence).

Here the CDR3 DNA reads TGTGCCAGCAGTTTACTTGTTGGAGCAGGGCCAGCGAACTATGGCTACACCTTC. It encodes CASSLLVGAGPANYGYTF. The rearrangement uses TRBV28 and TRBJ1-2, with D possibly matching TRBD1 (5 bases). The CDR3 runs to 18 residues. The V gene's germline CDR1 is MDHEN and CDR2 SYDVKM. V shed 2 bases and J shed 2 bases, with 21 bases lying between them.

In the case of this clone: The junction departs from the called germline gene at one end, perhaps through a read error. The chain uses TRBV7-9 and TRBJ2-7, with 7 bases identical to TRBD1. This CDR3 has 13 amino acids. Germline lookup yields CDR1 SEHNR and CDR2 FQNEAQ (reference sequence). In nucleotides, the CDR3 is TGTGCCAGCAGCTTAGTTCAGGACAGGTTAGAAAGCTTC. Amino acids: CASSLVQDRLESF.

V gene TRBV28 combines with J gene TRBJ2-5; TRBD2 agrees at 7 bases. The V gene end was trimmed by 2 bases and the J gene end by 5 bases; junction bases not matched to a gene: 5. The CDR3 loop spans 14 amino acids. Germline CDR1 and CDR2: MDHEN and SYDVKM. DNA of the CDR3: TGTGCCAGCAGTTTAGCGGGAGTAGGTGAGACCCAGTACTTC. Translating it yields CASSLAGVGETQYF.

This chain connects TRBV10-1 to TRBJ2-1; unclear D gene. Per germline, CDR1 WNHNN and CDR2 SYGVQD (reference sequence). The CDR3 consists of 12 residues. V shed 8 bases and J shed 10 bases, with 15 bases lying between them. The CDR3 is CASSDAGGEQFF. For the CDR3, the DNA is TGCGCCAGCTCAGACGCTGGTGGCGAGCAGTTCTTC.

This clone was seen more than once but under ten times. V gene TRBV5-1 combines with J gene TRBJ2-7, with D maybe TRBD1 (5 bases). This CDR3 comprises 16 residues. Germline CDR1 SGHRS, CDR2 YFSETQ. V lost 4 bases and J 5 bases, leaving 22 bases between the germline ends. In DNA, the CDR3 is TGCGCCAGCAGCGCCAGGGCCCTTACCCTTGGGGACGAGCAGTACTTC. It encodes CASSARALTLGDEQYF.

This clone appeared once. The rearrangement uses TRBV2 and TRBJ2-5; TRBD1 matches at 10 bases. Trimming took 7 bases from V and 9 from J; bases not matched to a gene: 11. Germline V lookup: CDR1 SNHLY, CDR2 FYNNEI. The CDR3 runs 14 residues. The CDR3 loop is CASTRDRGGRAQYF. DNA for the CDR3: TGTGCCAGCACCCGGGACAGGGGTGGACGGGCCCAGTACTTC. Combining the CDR3 with reference TRBV2 and TRBJ2-5 gives the whole variable domain EPEVTQTPSHQVTQMGQEVILRCVPISNHLYFYWYRQILGQKVEFLVSFYNNEISEKSEIFDDQFSVERPDGSNFTLKIRSTKLEDSAMYFCASTRDRGGRAQYFGPGTRLLVL.

The chain recombines TRBV4-2 with TRBJ1-5; no firm D call. CDR3 length equals 13 residues. V gave up 1 base and J gave up 7 bases, with 8 bases separating them. Germline V lookup: CDR1 LGHNA, CDR2 YNFKEQ. CDR3 sequence: CASSQGRIQPQHF. The DNA of the CDR3 is TGTGCCAGCAGCCAAGGGAGGATACAGCCCCAGCATTTT.

The rearrangement links TRBV28 to TRBJ1-1; D gene uncertain. The CDR3 length is 13 residues. Trimming removed 9 bases at V and 0 bases at J, with 11 bases between. The germline CDR1 and CDR2 sequences are MDHEN and SYDVKM. CDR3 region: CASIQTMNTEAFF. The CDR3 DNA reads TGTGCCAGTATACAGACGATGAACACTGAAGCTTTCTTT.

V is TRBV2 and J is TRBJ1-1; D gene unclear. Germline-derived CDR1 and CDR2 are SNHLY and FYNNEI. The V and J ends lost 1 base and 5 bases respectively, with 8 bases between them. This CDR3 comprises 13 residues. The CDR3 protein is CASSEELQTEAFF. The CDR3 nucleotides are TGTGCCAGCAGTGAAGAACTTCAGACTGAAGCTTTCTTT.

The chain couples TRBV7-9 to TRBJ1-5; TRBD1 matches 9 bases. The trim removed 3 bases at V and 7 bases at J, leaving 7 bases unmatched. This CDR3 is 15 amino acids long. Germline V lookup: CDR1 SEHNR, CDR2 FQNEAQ (reference sequence). The CDR3 bases are TGTGCCAGCAGCTTGACAGGGGGGGTATACCAGCCCCAGCATTTT. It encodes CASSLTGGVYQPQHF.

CDR3 sequence (DNA): TGTGCCAGCAGTTTATCGGGGACAGGGGGAGGTCAGCCCCAGCATTTT. Translated, it gives CASSLSGTGGGQPQHF. The chain combines TRBV27 with TRBJ1-5; 11 nucleotides line up with TRBD1. The CDR3 length is 16 residues. V dropped 0 bases and J dropped 6; count of bases not matched to a gene: 4. Germline V lookup: CDR1 MNHEY, CDR2 SMNVEV (reference sequence).

This rearrangement joins TRBV7-2 to TRBJ2-1; D might be TRBD1 or TRBD2, each matching 5 bases. The germline V gene has CDR1 SGHTA and CDR2 FQGNSA. Between the trimmed V and J ends, which lost 7 bases and 4 bases, there was a span of 14 bases. The CDR3 has 14 residues. In DNA form, the CDR3 reads TGTGCCAGCACCTGGGGGACGGTATACAATGAGCAGTTCTTC. Translated, it gives CASTWGTVYNEQFF. Drawing the rest from reference TRBV7-2 and TRBJ2-1, the complete variable domain is GAGVSQSPSNKVTEKGKDVELRCDPISGHTALYWYRQSLGQGLEFLIYFQGNSAPDKSGLPSDRFSAERTGGSVSTLTIQRTQQEDSAVYLCASTWGTVYNEQFFGPGTRLTVL.

This chain connects TRBV9 to TRBJ1-2, with D hard to call. The CDR3 totals 14 residues. Germline CDR1 SGDLS, CDR2 YYNGEE. Trimming removed 3 bases at V and 4 bases at J, with 13 bases between. The CDR3 sequence is CASSALGSGYGYTF. The CDR3 DNA follows: TGTGCCAGCAGCGCACTGGGCAGTGGCTATGGCTACACCTTC.

The chain is built from TRBV7-6 and TRBJ2-7; no definite D call. The V gene's germline CDR1 is SGHVS and CDR2 FNYEAQ. Trimming cost V 5 bases and J 7 bases, with 12 bases left between them. The CDR3 has 12 residues. CDR3 residues: CASSPYIEEQYF. CDR3 bases: TGTGCCAGCAGCCCCTACATTGAGGAGCAGTACTTC.

This clone was detected only once. This chain links TRBV6-5 with TRBJ2-2; D is undetermined. Germline V gene lookup returns CDR1 MNHEY and CDR2 SVGAGI. This CDR3 spans 14 amino acids. V lost 2 bases, J lost 2 bases, and 6 bases lay in between. The CDR3 coding sequence is TGTGCCAGCAGTTACCGACAAAACACCGGGGAGCTGTTTTTT. This translates into CASSYRQNTGELFF.

Here the CDR3 DNA reads TGTGCCAGCAGTTACTCGAACCAGGGGGCCTATGGCTACACCTTC. Translated: CASSYSNQGAYGYTF. This chain connects TRBV6-6 to TRBJ1-2; 8 positions agree with TRBD1. Trimming at V came to 0 bases and at J to 4 bases, leaving 4 bases not matched to a gene. Germline V gene data show CDR1 as MNHNY and CDR2 as SVGAGI (reference sequence). The CDR3 is 15 residues long.

The chain is built from TRBV7-9 and TRBJ2-7, with D possibly TRBD1 on 7 matching bases. V was cut by 5 bases and J by 0 bases, with 20 bases left in between. This CDR3 region has 17 residues. Germline-derived CDR1 and CDR2 are SEHNR and FQNEAQ (reference sequence). CDR3 sequence: CASSPGGFPGGSYEQYF. In DNA form, the CDR3 reads TGTGCCAGCAGCCCCGGAGGGTTCCCAGGGGGCTCCTACGAGCAGTACTTC.

V gene TRBV5-1 combines with J gene TRBJ2-5; 8 positions agree with TRBD1. In germline, CDR1 is SGHRS, CDR2 YFSETQ. The CDR3 is made up of 15 amino acids. The V gene end was trimmed by 0 bases and the J gene end by 4 bases; junction bases not matched to a gene: 5. CDR3 sequence: CASSLAAGGTETQYF. Here the CDR3 DNA reads TGCGCCAGCAGCTTGGCGGCAGGGGGCACAGAGACCCAGTACTTC.

The chain combines TRBV27 with TRBJ2-3; 7 bases align to TRBD2. The CDR3 loop spans 16 amino acids. V shed 5 bases and J 1 base; nucleotides not matched to a gene: 9. Germline lookup yields CDR1 MNHEY and CDR2 SMNVEV (reference sequence). CDR3 region: CASSPFASGGTDTQYF. Here the CDR3 DNA reads TGTGCCAGCAGTCCCTTCGCTAGCGGAGGCACAGATACGCAGTATTTT.